Below are 13 T cell receptor beta chains sequenced from a single sample in a study of T cells in Graves' hyperthyroidism and ophthalmopathy. RNA transcripts yielded amplified TCR beta CDR3 regions. Carried out on the TCR CDR3, a first-round RT-PCR used the HTBI primer set. Each CDR3 protein gets one entry after TCRdb re-called the multiplex PCR reads with MiXCR. Here the sample spans almost 500,000 distinct CDR3 sequences, approximately 23% being singletons. The specimen was blood. All receptors come from a woman in her 70s with Graves' ophthalmopathy.

The V gene is TRBV4-3, the J gene TRBJ1-1; 8 positions agree with TRBD1. There are 17 residues in the CDR3. In germline, CDR1 is LGHNA, CDR2 YSLEER. Unmatched junction bases numbered 11, after V lost 1 base and J lost 4 bases. CDR3 in amino acids: CASSQGQGTIWSTEAFF. CDR3 bases: TGCGCCAGCAGCCAAGGACAGGGGACGATTTGGAGCACTGAAGCTTTCTTT.

The gene calls are TRBV19 and TRBJ1-2; weak D call: TRBD1 (6 bases). The V gene lost 9 bases and the J gene lost 3 bases, with 17 bases spanning the gap. Germline V gene sequence: CDR1 LNHDA, CDR2 SQIVND (reference sequence). CDR3 length: 14 amino acids. CDR3 amino acids: CASRPGARDYGYTF. In DNA, the CDR3 is TGTGCCAGCCGGCCGGGGGCGCGGGACTATGGCTACACCTTC.

This clonotype was detected many times. The chain has TRBV28 and TRBJ2-4; TRBD1 matches at 8 bases. Germline V lookup: CDR1 MDHEN, CDR2 SYDVKM. After removal of 3 bases from V and 7 bases from J, the junction contained 5 bases not matched to a gene. This CDR3 is built from 14 residues. The CDR3 DNA is TGTGCCAGCAGTTTCAGGGGGCTTCGGAACATTCAGTACTTC. It codes for CASSFRGLRNIQYF.

This clonotype has a handful of counts. The V gene is TRBV30, the J gene TRBJ2-7; D might be TRBD2 (5 bases). Germline CDR1 and CDR2: GTSNPN and SVGIG (reference sequence). Trimming took 4 bases from V and 0 from J, leaving 13 bases between them. This CDR3 comprises 14 residues. For the CDR3, the DNA is TGTGCCTGGAAATTGGACTCGGTCTCCTACGAGCAGTACTTC. Translating gives CAWKLDSVSYEQYF.

The V gene is TRBV20-1, the J gene TRBJ2-4, with TRBD2 identical over 8 bases. The CDR3 has 15 residues. After removal of 1 base from V and 6 bases from J, the junction contained 8 bases not matched to a gene. CDR1 is DFQATT, CDR2 SNEGSKA, per germline (reference sequence). This chain's CDR3 is CSARAGGATVNIQYF. In DNA, the CDR3 is TGCAGTGCTAGAGCGGGGGGGGCCACGGTAAACATTCAGTACTTC.

This clonotype was picked up a small number of times. The V call is TRBV6-1, the J call TRBJ2-7, with D possibly matching TRBD2 (7 bases). V was pared by 7 bases and J by 3 bases, with 19 bases between. From germline, CDR1 is MNHNS and CDR2 SASEGT. The CDR3 consists of 15 residues. CDR3 loop: CASNTAGAEFYEQYF. CDR3 bases: TGTGCCAGCAATACGGCGGGGGCAGAGTTCTACGAGCAGTACTTC.

In the case of this clonotype: A much larger clone lies one base from this, so it may be a read error. The chain couples TRBV11-2 to TRBJ2-7, with D tentatively TRBD1 (5 bases). V gave up 1 base and J gave up 7 bases, with 11 bases separating them. Per the germline V gene, CDR1 is SGHAT and CDR2 is FQNNGV. This CDR3 spans 13 amino acids. CDR3 loop: CASSLGQIGEQYF. The CDR3 nucleotides read TGTGCCAGCAGCTTAGGACAGATAGGGGAGCAGTACTTC.

This clonotype came up a few times. The chain uses TRBV5-6 and TRBJ1-2, with D uncertain. From germline, CDR1 is SGHDT and CDR2 YYEEEE. This CDR3 contains 15 residues. Trimming took off 4 bases at V and 1 base at J, with 14 bases between the two ends. The CDR3: CASSPDDRYNYGYTF. CDR3 DNA: TGTGCCAGCAGCCCCGATGACCGGTATAACTATGGCTACACCTTC.

The V and J genes are TRBV4-3 and TRBJ2-7; 8 nucleotides line up with TRBD1. CDR3 length: 15 residues. Losses at the gene ends were 1 base for V and 3 bases for J; bases not matched to a gene: 5. Germline V gives CDR1 LGHNA, CDR2 YSLEER. The DNA of the CDR3 is TGCGCCAGCAGCCAAGGGGTCGGGACAGGCTACGAGCAGTACTTC. Its protein is CASSQGVGTGYEQYF.

Concerning this clonotype itself: A read error is possible here, since a much larger clone lies one base away. The DNA for the CDR3 is TGTGCCTGGAGTACAGGGCCCTACGAGCAGTACTTC. Protein: CAWSTGPYEQYF. V and J are TRBV30 and TRBJ2-7; tentative D call: TRBD1 (6 bases). CDR1 and CDR2 from the germline V gene are GTSNPN and SVGIG (reference sequence). The CDR3 is 12 amino acids. Trimming cost V 2 bases and J 2 bases, with 7 bases left between them.

The chain joins TRBV19 to TRBJ2-1, with 11 bases matching TRBD2. This CDR3 has 14 residues. Trimming removed 1 base from V and 7 bases from J; junction bases left unmatched: 0. Germline-derived CDR1 and CDR2 are LNHDA and SQIVND (reference sequence). CDR3 protein: CASSIGTSGNEQFF. CDR3 nucleotide sequence: TGTGCCAGTAGTATAGGGACTAGCGGGAATGAGCAGTTCTTC.

The chain is built from TRBV10-3 and TRBJ2-3; 8 bases are shared with TRBD2. V gave up 4 bases and J gave up 3 bases; unmatched junction bases: 0. The CDR3 spans 13 residues. The germline CDR1 and CDR2 sequences are ENHRY and SYGVKD. The CDR3 protein is CAISGGGTDTQYF. The CDR3 region has the DNA TGTGCCATCAGTGGCGGGGGGACAGATACGCAGTATTTT.

This clonotype came up a few times. The rearrangement uses TRBV9 and TRBJ1-2; no firm D call. Per germline, CDR1 SGDLS and CDR2 YYNGEE. This CDR3 has 14 residues. Trimming took 4 bases from V and 2 from J, leaving 12 bases between them. CDR3 in DNA: TGTGCCAGCAGCCCGACCTATATCAACTATGGCTACACCTTC. Amino acid sequence: CASSPTYINYGYTF.